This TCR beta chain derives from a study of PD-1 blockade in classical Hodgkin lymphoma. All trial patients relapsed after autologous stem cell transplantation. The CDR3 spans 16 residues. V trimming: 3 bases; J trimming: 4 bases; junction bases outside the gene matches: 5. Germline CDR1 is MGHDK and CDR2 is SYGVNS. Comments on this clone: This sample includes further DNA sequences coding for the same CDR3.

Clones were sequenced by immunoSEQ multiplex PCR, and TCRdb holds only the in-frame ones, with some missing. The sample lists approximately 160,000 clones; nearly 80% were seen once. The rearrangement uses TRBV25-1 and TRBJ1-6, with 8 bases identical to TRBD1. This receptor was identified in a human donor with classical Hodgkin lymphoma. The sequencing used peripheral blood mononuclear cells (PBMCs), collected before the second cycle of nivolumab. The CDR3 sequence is CASSDYRGRYNSPLHF. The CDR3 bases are TGTGCCAGCAGTGATTACAGGGGGAGGTATAATTCACCCCTCCACTTT.